Shown below are 23 T cell receptor beta chains from a single sample sequenced in a study of early T cells in non-severe SARS-CoV-2 infection. TCRdb reprocessed the 5' RACE reads via MiXCR and lists one record per CDR3 protein. The sample has 70,000 to 85,000 distinct CDR3 sequences, about 5% seen once; the top ten hold approximately 7.4%. The source material was whole blood, sampled at baseline. The receptors derive from an adult who was a healthcare worker with PCR-confirmed SARS-CoV-2 infection or an uninfected control (not recorded which).

The chain uses TRBV18 and TRBJ2-1, with D unresolved. The germline V gene encodes CDR1 KGHSH and CDR2 LQKENI. This CDR3 is built from 15 residues. Trimming stripped 1 base from V and 5 bases from J, with 12 bases between. The DNA for the CDR3 is TGTGCCAGCTCACCACTGATGAGAGGAGACAATGAGCAGTTCTTC. Translated: CASSPLMRGDNEQFF.

This clonotype came up many times. The J gene is TRBJ1-2, the V gene TRBV6-4, with D possibly matching TRBD1 (6 bases). The germline V and J ends were trimmed by 5 bases and 3 bases, with 16 bases remaining between them. This CDR3 contains 15 residues. The germline V gene has CDR1 MRHNA and CDR2 SNTAGT. This CDR3 is CASSSGRSGDYGYTF. The DNA for the CDR3 is TGTGCCAGCAGTAGTGGTCGCTCAGGGGACTATGGCTACACCTTC.

This clonotype was observed a few times. This chain joins TRBV27 and TRBJ2-7; tentatively, D is TRBD1 (6 bases). The CDR3 spans 16 residues. In germline, CDR1 is MNHEY, CDR2 SMNVEV (reference sequence). Trimming cost V 2 bases and J 4 bases, with 18 bases left between them. CDR3 coding DNA: TGTGCCAGCAGTTTACAGGGGCCCCCCCATGAATACGAGCAGTACTTC. Encoded protein: CASSLQGPPHEYEQYF.

V gene TRBV5-6 combines with J gene TRBJ1-4; 7 bases align to TRBD1. Losses at the gene ends were 0 bases for V and 10 bases for J; bases not matched to a gene: 18. CDR3 size: 18 residues. Germline CDR1 reads SGHDT; CDR2 reads YYEEEE. In DNA form, the CDR3 reads TGTGCCAGCAGCTTGGAATTTATAGGGGGCATAGTCGCGGGAAAACTGTTTTTT. Translating gives CASSLEFIGGIVAGKLFF.

At least ten counts were recorded for this clonotype. The chain carries TRBV27 and TRBJ2-3, with D possibly TRBD1 on 6 matching bases. V was pared by 4 bases and J by 5 bases, with 19 bases between. This CDR3 spans 16 amino acids. The germline V gene has CDR1 MNHEY and CDR2 SMNVEV (reference sequence). CDR3 sequence (DNA): TGTGCCAGCAGTTATTTTAGGGGCAGGGGCGGAGATACGCAGTATTTT. Protein sequence: CASSYFRGRGGDTQYF.

This rearrangement joins TRBV7-9 to TRBJ2-2; D is unresolved. The V and J ends lost 5 bases and 6 bases respectively, with 7 bases between them. The CDR3 has 12 residues. The germline CDR1 and CDR2 sequences are SEHNR and FQNEAQ (reference sequence). DNA for the CDR3: TGTGCCAGCAGCCCTAACCCCGGGGAGCTGTTTTTT. This sequence encodes CASSPNPGELFF.

This chain links TRBV2 with TRBJ1-5; D remains ambiguous. The germline CDR1 and CDR2 sequences are SNHLY and FYNNEI. The length of the CDR3 is 11 residues. V lost 3 bases, J lost 5 bases, and 2 bases lay in between. CDR3 nucleotides: TGTGCCAGCAGTGACGATCAGCCCCAGCATTTT. Translation: CASSDDQPQHF.

For the CDR3, the DNA is TGTGCCACCACGGACCAGGGGCGAAATGAGCAGTTCTTC. It specifies CATTDQGRNEQFF. The rearrangement joins TRBV18 to TRBJ2-1; tentatively, D is TRBD1 (6 bases). CDR1 and CDR2 (germline): KGHSH, LQKENI. The V gene lost 10 bases and the J gene lost 7 bases, with 17 bases spanning the gap. The CDR3 has 13 amino acids. Full variable domain (missing parts from reference TRBV18 and TRBJ2-1): NAGVMQNPRHLVRRRGQEARLRCSPMKGHSHVYWYRQLPEEGLKFMVYLQKENIIDESGMPKERFSAEFPKEGPSILRIQQVVRGDSAAYFCATTDQGRNEQFFGPGTRLTVL.

V gene TRBV28 combines with J gene TRBJ1-2, with D unclear. Germline V gene lookup returns CDR1 MDHEN and CDR2 SYDVKM. The CDR3 extends over 14 amino acids. Between the trimmed V and J ends, which lost 3 bases and 1 base, there was a span of 9 bases. Written as DNA, the CDR3 is TGTGCCAGCAGTTTGGGAAGAGTTAACTATGGCTACACCTTC. Its protein product is CASSLGRVNYGYTF.

The sample holds a few counts of this clonotype. The CDR3 protein is CAWSVRNEQFF. Here the CDR3 DNA reads TGTGCCTGGAGTGTACGAAATGAGCAGTTCTTC. The chain has TRBV30 and TRBJ2-1; D gene ambiguous. V lost 0 bases and J 7 bases, leaving 4 bases between the germline ends. There are 11 residues in the CDR3. The germline V gene encodes CDR1 GTSNPN and CDR2 SVGIG (reference sequence). Variable domain in full (rest from reference TRBV30 and TRBJ2-1): SQTIHQWPATLVQPVGSPLSLECTVEGTSNPNLYWYRQAAGRGLQLLFYSVGIGQISSEVPQNLSASRPQDRQFILSSKKLLLSDSGFYLCAWSVRNEQFFGPGTRLTVL.

This chain links TRBV6-6 with TRBJ1-4, with D uncertain. Germline V gives CDR1 MNHNY, CDR2 SVGAGI (reference sequence). Trimming took 0 bases from V and 2 from J, leaving 10 bases between them. The CDR3 consists of 16 residues. The CDR3 DNA sequence: TGTGCCAGCAGTTACTCGACACCCCTCACTAATGAAAAACTGTTTTTT. Translating gives CASSYSTPLTNEKLFF.

This clonotype was counted at least ten times. This sequence joins TRBV18 and TRBJ2-3, with TRBD1 matching 7 bases. The germline V gene encodes CDR1 KGHSH and CDR2 LQKENI. The trim removed 5 bases at V and 0 bases at J, leaving 8 bases unmatched. This CDR3 region has 16 residues. The CDR3 sequence: CASSSLTGASTDTQYF. Here the CDR3 DNA reads TGTGCCAGCTCATCACTCACAGGGGCCAGCACAGATACGCAGTATTTT.

This clonotype was recorded at least ten times. V gene TRBV7-9 combines with J gene TRBJ2-1, with 11 bases aligning to TRBD2. With V trimmed by 4 bases and J by 1 base, 9 bases remained unmatched. Germline CDR1 is SEHNR and CDR2 is FQNEAQ (reference sequence). The CDR3 extends over 18 amino acids. Here the CDR3 DNA reads TGTGCCAGCAGCTATATAGCGGGAGGGCGAGGTTCCTACAATGAGCAGTTCTTC. Protein sequence: CASSYIAGGRGSYNEQFF.

The V call is TRBV12-3 or TRBV12-4, the J call TRBJ2-7; TRBD2 matches at 7 bases. The CDR3 is made up of 16 amino acids. The ends lost 4 bases at V and 1 base at J; junction bases unmatched: 10. CDR3 DNA: TGTGCCAGCAGTTACCTCGAGGGCGGGGGTTCCTACGAGCAGTACTTC. Its translation: CASSYLEGGGSYEQYF.

The chain joins TRBV29-1 to TRBJ2-1; TRBD2 agrees at 7 bases. Trimming removed 5 bases from V and 8 bases from J; junction bases left unmatched: 12. Germline-derived CDR1 and CDR2 are SQVTM and ANQGSEA. This CDR3 has 14 amino acids. This CDR3 is CSVRASGGADEQFF. CDR3 in DNA: TGCAGCGTTCGGGCTAGCGGTGGTGCGGATGAGCAGTTCTTC.

This clonotype was recorded at least ten times. The chain has TRBV10-2 and TRBJ1-5; D unclear. The germline V gene encodes CDR1 WSHSY and CDR2 SAAADI. V lost 5 bases and J 7 bases, leaving 15 bases between the germline ends. This CDR3 spans 14 amino acids. This CDR3 is CASSTSQSQQPQHF. DNA of the CDR3: TGCGCCAGCAGTACCTCGCAGTCCCAACAGCCCCAGCATTTT.

This clonotype was recorded many times. The chain recombines TRBV20-1 with TRBJ2-5; TRBD2 is a possible D gene (5 bases). The CDR3 runs 15 residues. V shed 3 bases and J shed 1 base, with 15 bases lying between them. The germline V gene encodes CDR1 DFQATT and CDR2 SNEGSKA (reference sequence). CDR3 nucleotide sequence: TGCAGTGCTAGGGCCTGGAGTGGAGGCCAAGAGACCCAGTACTTC. Protein sequence: CSARAWSGGQETQYF.

This chain links TRBV6-2 or TRBV6-3 with TRBJ2-3; TRBD2 might be the D (5 bases). V was pared by 5 bases and J by 0 bases, with 15 bases between. The germline V gene encodes CDR1 MNHEY and CDR2 SVGEGT. The CDR3 has 16 residues. The CDR3 nucleotides read TGTGCCAGCAGTCTACCCGTGGGCGGGAGCACAGATACGCAGTATTTT. It yields the protein CASSLPVGGSTDTQYF.

This clonotype turned up a few times. The chain uses TRBV12-3 or TRBV12-4 and TRBJ2-2; D uncertain. The CDR3 is 14 amino acids. The V and J ends lost 3 bases and 7 bases respectively, with 12 bases between them. CDR3 DNA sequence: TGTGCCAGCAGTTTTTTAGGGCCCAGCGGGGAGCTGTTTTTT. It yields the protein CASSFLGPSGELFF.

This clonotype was found a few times. The rearrangement links TRBV29-1 to TRBJ2-3; TRBD1 might be the D (6 bases). V dropped 3 bases and J dropped 0 bases, with 7 bases sitting between them. Per the germline V gene, CDR1 is SQVTM and CDR2 is ANQGSEA. The CDR3 is 13 residues long. The CDR3 bases are TGCAGCGTTGATCAGGGGAGCACAGATACGCAGTATTTT. It is translated as CSVDQGSTDTQYF.

This clonotype was detected many times. J is TRBJ2-3 and V is TRBV20-1, with TRBD2 as a possible D gene (5 bases). CDR3 length: 14 amino acids. V lost 3 bases and J 4 bases, leaving 14 bases between the germline ends. Germline V gives CDR1 DFQATT, CDR2 SNEGSKA (reference sequence). CDR3: CSARELSVADTQYF. DNA for the CDR3: TGCAGTGCTAGGGAGCTTAGCGTGGCAGATACGCAGTATTTT.

This clonotype has at least ten counts. The chain links TRBV20-1 to TRBJ2-1; 8 nucleotides match TRBD1. The junction had 11 bases not matched to a gene; V was cut back by 6 bases and J by 4 bases. The length of the CDR3 is 15 residues. CDR1 and CDR2 from the germline V gene are DFQATT and SNEGSKA (reference sequence). The CDR3 protein is CSAQEGTGPYNEQFF. The CDR3 DNA follows: TGCAGTGCCCAGGAAGGGACAGGACCGTACAATGAGCAGTTCTTC.

This clonotype is medium-sized in the sample. V is TRBV7-6 and J is TRBJ1-5, with 12 bases matching TRBD1. Germline V gene lookup returns CDR1 SGHVS and CDR2 FNYEAQ. V gave up 5 bases and J gave up 6 bases; unmatched junction bases: 5. The CDR3 covers 15 residues. DNA for the CDR3: TGTGCCAGCAGCACGGGACAGGGGGCAGGTCAGCCCCAGCATTTT. Translated, it gives CASSTGQGAGQPQHF.